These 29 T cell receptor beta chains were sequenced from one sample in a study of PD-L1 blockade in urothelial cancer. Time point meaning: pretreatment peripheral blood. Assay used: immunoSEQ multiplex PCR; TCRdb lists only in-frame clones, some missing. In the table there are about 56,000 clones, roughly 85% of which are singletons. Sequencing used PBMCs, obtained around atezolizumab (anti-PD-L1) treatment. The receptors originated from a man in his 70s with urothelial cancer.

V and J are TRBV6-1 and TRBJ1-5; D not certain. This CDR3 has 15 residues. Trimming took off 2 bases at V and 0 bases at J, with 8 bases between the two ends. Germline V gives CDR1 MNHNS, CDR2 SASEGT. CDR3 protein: CASSELQISNQPQHF. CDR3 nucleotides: TGTGCCAGCAGTGAATTGCAGATTAGCAATCAGCCCCAGCATTTT.

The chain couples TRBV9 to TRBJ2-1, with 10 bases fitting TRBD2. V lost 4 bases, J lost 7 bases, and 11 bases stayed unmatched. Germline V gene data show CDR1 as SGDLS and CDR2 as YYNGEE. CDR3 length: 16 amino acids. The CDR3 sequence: CASSNPLAGGTNEQFF. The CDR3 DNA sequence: TGTGCCAGCAGCAACCCGTTAGCGGGAGGTACAAATGAGCAGTTCTTC.

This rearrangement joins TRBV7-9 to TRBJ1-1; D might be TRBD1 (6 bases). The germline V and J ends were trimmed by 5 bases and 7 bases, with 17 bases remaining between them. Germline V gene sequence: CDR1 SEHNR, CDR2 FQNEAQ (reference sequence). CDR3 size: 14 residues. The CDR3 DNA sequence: TGTGCCAGCAGCCCCCTTGGACAGCGATTTGAAGCTTTCTTT. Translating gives CASSPLGQRFEAFF.

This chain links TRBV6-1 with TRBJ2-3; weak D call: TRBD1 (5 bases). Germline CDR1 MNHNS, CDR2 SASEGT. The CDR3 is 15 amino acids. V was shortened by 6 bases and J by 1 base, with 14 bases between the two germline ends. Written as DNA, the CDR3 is TGTGCCAGCAGATTACCCTCGACAGGCACAGATACGCAGTATTTT. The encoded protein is CASRLPSTGTDTQYF.

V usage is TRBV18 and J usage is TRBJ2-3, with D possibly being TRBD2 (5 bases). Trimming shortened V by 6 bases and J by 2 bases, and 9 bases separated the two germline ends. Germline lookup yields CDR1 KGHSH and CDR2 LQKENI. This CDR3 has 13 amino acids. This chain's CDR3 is CASSPGDTDTQYF. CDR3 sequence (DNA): TGTGCCAGCTCCCCCGGGGACACAGATACGCAGTATTTT.

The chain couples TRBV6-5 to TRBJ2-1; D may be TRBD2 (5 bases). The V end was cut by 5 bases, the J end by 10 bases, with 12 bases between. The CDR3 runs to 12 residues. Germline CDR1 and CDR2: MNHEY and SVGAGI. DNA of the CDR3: TGTGCCAGCAGTCAAGGGCCGGGAGAGCAGTTCTTC. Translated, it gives CASSQGPGEQFF.

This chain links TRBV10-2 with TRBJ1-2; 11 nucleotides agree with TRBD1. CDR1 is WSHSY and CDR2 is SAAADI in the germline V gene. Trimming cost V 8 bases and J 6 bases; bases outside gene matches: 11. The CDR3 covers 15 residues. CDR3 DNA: TGCGCCAGCGGAAGGACAGGGGGCCGCACGAATGGCTACACCTTC. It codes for CASGRTGGRTNGYTF.

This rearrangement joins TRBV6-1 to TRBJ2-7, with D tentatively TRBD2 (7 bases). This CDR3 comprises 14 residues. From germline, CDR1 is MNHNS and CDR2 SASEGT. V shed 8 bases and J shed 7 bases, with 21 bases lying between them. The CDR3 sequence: CASRDPGGAWEQYF. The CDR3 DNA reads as TGTGCCAGCCGCGATCCGGGGGGCGCTTGGGAGCAGTACTTC.

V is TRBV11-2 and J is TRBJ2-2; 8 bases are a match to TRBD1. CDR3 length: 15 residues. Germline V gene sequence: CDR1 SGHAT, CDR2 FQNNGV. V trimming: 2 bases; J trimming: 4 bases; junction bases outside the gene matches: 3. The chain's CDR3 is CASSLQGAGTGELFF. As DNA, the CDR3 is TGTGCCAGCAGCTTACAGGGGGCGGGCACCGGGGAGCTGTTTTTT.

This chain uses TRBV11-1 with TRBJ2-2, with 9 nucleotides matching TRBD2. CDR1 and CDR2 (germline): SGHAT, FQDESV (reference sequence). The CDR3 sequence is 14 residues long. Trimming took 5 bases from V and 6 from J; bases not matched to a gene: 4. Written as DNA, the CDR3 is TGTGCCAGCAGCCCCGGGACTAGCCCCGGGGAGCTGTTTTTT. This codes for CASSPGTSPGELFF.

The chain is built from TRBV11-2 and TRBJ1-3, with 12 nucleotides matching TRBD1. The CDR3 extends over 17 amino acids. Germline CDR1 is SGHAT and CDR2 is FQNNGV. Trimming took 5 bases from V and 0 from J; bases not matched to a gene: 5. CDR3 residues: CASSPGQGAFSGNTIYF. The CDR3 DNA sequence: TGTGCCAGCAGCCCGGGACAGGGGGCTTTCTCTGGAAACACCATATATTTT. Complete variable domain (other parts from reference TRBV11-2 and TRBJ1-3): EAGVAQSPRYKIIEKRQSVAFWCNPISGHATLYWYQQILGQGPKLLIQFQNNGVVDDSQLPKDRFSAERLKGVDSTLKIQPAKLEDSAVYLCASSPGQGAFSGNTIYFGEGSWLTVV.

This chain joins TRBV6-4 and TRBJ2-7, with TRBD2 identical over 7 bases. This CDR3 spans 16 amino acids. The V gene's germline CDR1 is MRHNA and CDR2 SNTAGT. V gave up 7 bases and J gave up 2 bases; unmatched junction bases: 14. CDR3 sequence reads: CASKSTRGREAYEQYF. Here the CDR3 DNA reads TGTGCCAGCAAGTCAACGCGGGGACGGGAGGCCTACGAGCAGTACTTC.

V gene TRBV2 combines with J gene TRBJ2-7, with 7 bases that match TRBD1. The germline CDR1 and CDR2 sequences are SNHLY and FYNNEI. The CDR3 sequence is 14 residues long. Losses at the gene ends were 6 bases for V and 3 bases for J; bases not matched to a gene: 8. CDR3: CASSAKTGVYEQYF. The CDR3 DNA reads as TGTGCCAGCAGCGCCAAAACAGGGGTCTACGAGCAGTACTTC. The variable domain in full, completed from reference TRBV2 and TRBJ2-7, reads EPEVTQTPSHQVTQMGQEVILRCVPISNHLYFYWYRQILGQKVEFLVSFYNNEISEKSEIFDDQFSVERPDGSNFTLKIRSTKLEDSAMYFCASSAKTGVYEQYFGPGTRLTVT.

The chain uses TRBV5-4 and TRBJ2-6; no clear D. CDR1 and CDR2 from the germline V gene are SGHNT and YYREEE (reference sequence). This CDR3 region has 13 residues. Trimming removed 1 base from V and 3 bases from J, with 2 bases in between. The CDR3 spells CASSLYGANVLTF. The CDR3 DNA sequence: TGTGCCAGCAGCTTGTATGGGGCCAACGTCCTGACTTTC.

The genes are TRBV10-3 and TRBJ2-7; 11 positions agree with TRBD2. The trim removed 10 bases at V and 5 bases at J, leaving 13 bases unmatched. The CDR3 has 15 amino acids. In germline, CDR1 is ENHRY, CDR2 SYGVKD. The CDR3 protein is CATSLLAGDGNEQYF. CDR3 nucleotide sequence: TGTGCCACCTCCTTACTAGCGGGAGATGGAAACGAGCAGTACTTC.

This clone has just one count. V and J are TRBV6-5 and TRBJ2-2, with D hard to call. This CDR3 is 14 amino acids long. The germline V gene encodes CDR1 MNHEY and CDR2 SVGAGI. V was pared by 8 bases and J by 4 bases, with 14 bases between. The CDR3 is CASSLPVSTGELFF. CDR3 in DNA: TGTGCCAGCTCCTTGCCGGTGTCCACCGGGGAGCTGTTTTTT.

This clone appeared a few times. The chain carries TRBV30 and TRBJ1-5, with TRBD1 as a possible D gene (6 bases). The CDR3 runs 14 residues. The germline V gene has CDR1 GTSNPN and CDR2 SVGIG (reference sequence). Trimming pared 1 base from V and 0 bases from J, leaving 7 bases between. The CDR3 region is CAWSGQVSNQPQHF. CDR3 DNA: TGTGCCTGGAGTGGACAGGTTAGCAATCAGCCCCAGCATTTT.

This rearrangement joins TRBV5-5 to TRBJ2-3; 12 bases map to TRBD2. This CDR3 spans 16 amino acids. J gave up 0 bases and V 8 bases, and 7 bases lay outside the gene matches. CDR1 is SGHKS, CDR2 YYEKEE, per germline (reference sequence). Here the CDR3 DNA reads TGTGCCAGTAGGGGACTAGCGGGTATAAGCACAGATACGCAGTATTTT. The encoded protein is CASRGLAGISTDTQYF.

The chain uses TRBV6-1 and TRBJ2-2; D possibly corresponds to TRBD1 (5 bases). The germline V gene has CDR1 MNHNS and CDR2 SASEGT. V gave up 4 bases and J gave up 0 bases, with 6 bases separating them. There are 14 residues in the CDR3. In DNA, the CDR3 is TGTGCCAGCAGTGGACAGCCGAACACCGGGGAGCTGTTTTTT. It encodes CASSGQPNTGELFF.

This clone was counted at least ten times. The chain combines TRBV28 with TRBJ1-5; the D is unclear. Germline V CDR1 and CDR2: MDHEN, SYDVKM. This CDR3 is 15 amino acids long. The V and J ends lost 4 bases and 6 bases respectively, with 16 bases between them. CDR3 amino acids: CASSSPVLAGQPQHF. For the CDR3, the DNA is TGTGCCAGCAGTTCTCCAGTCCTGGCGGGTCAGCCCCAGCATTTT. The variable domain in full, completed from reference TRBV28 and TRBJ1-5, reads DVKVTQSSRYLVKRTGEKVFLECVQDMDHENMFWYRQDPGLGLRLIYFSYDVKMKEKGDIPEGYSVSREKKERFSLILESASTNQTSMYLCASSSPVLAGQPQHFGDGTRLSIL.

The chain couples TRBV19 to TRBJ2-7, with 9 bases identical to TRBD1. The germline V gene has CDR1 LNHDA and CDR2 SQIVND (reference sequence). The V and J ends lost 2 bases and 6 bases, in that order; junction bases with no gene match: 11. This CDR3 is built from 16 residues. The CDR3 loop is CASSIIPGQGAVEQYF. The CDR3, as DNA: TGTGCCAGTAGTATAATACCGGGACAGGGTGCGGTCGAGCAGTACTTC.

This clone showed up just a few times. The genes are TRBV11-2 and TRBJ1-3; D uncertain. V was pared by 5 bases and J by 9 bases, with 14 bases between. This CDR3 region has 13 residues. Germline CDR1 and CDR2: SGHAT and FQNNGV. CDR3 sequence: CASSPGRAGTIYF. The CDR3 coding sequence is TGTGCCAGCAGCCCCGGGCGGGCCGGCACCATATATTTT.

The CDR3 reads CASSGDRVDVTEAFF. The CDR3 DNA reads as TGCGCCAGCAGTGGGGACAGAGTGGATGTAACTGAAGCTTTCTTT. The chain carries TRBV10-2 and TRBJ1-1; 7 bases align to TRBD1. Germline assignment: CDR1 WSHSY and CDR2 SAAADI. Germline trimming cut 4 bases from V and 5 bases from J; bases unmatched to any gene: 10. The CDR3 length is 15 residues.

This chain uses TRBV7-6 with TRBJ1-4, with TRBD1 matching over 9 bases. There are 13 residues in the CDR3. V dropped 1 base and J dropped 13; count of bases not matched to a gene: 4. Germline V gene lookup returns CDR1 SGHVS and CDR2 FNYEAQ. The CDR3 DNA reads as TGTGCCAGCAGCTTAGACGAGACAGGGGGACTGTTTTTT. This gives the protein CASSLDETGGLFF.

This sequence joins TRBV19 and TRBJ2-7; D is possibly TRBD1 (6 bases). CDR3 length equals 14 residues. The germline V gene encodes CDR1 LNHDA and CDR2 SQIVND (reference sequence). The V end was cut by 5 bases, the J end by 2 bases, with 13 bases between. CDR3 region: CASSLQGFTYEQYF. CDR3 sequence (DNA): TGTGCCAGTAGTCTCCAGGGGTTTACCTACGAGCAGTACTTC.

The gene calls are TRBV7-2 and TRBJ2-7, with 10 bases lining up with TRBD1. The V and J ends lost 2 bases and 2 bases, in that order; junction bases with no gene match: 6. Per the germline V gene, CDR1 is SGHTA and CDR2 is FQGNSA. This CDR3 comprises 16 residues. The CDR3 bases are TGTGCCAGCAGCTTATTTGGGGGGACAGGGGCCTACGAGCAGTACTTC. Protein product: CASSLFGGTGAYEQYF.

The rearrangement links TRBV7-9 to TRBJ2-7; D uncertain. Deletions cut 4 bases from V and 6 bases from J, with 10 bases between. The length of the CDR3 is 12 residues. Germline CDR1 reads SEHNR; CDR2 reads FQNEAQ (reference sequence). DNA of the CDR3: TGTGCCAGCAGCTCCGGCGGTGTCGAGCAGTACTTC. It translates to CASSSGGVEQYF.

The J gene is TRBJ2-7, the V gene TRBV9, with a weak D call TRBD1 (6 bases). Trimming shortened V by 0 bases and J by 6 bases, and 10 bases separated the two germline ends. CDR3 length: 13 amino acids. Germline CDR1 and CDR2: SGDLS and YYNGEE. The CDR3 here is CASSVGPGVEQYF. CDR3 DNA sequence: TGTGCCAGCAGCGTAGGGCCAGGGGTCGAGCAGTACTTC. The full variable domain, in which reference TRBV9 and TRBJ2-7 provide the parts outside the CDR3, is DSGVTQTPKHLITATGQRVTLRCSPRSGDLSVYWYQQSLDQGLQFLIQYYNGEERAKGNILERFSAQQFPDLHSELNLSSLELGDSALYFCASSVGPGVEQYFGPGTRLTVT.

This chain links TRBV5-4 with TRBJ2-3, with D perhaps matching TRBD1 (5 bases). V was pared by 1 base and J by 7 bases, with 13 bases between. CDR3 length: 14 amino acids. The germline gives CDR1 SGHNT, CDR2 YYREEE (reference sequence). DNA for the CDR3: TGTGCCAGCAGCTTGTATGGCAGGGCGAATACGCAGTATTTT. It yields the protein CASSLYGRANTQYF. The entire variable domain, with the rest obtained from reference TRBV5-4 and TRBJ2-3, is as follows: ETGVTQSPTHLIKTRGQQVTLRCSSQSGHNTVSWYQQALGQGPQFIFQYYREEENGRGNFPPRFSGLQFPNYSSELNVNALELDDSALYLCASSLYGRANTQYFGPGTRLTVL.